This T cell receptor beta chain derives from a study of technical replicates of blood from a handful of donors. Trimming took off 0 bases at V and 4 bases at J, with 12 bases between the two ends. Germline V CDR1 and CDR2: LGHNA, YNFKEQ. The CDR3 extends over 15 amino acids. Method: immunoSEQ multiplex PCR; TCRdb's copy keeps in-frame clones and lacks some. Found here are 40,000 to 65,000 clones, about 86% of them singletons; the top ten hold roughly 5.2%. The chain combines TRBV4-2 with TRBJ2-5; tentatively, D is TRBD2 (6 bases). Sequencing was done on a sample of PBMCs. The source is a human donor in good health. Some clones in this sample may be carry-over from other donors' samples. The CDR3 coding sequence is TGTGCCAGCAGCCAAGAAGGCGGGGCCGGAGAGACCCAGTACTTC. It specifies CASSQEGGAGETQYF.